Below, one T cell receptor beta chain is given with its context. Antigen unknown. Sequencing was performed with immunoSEQ multiplex PCR; in TCRdb, only in-frame clones are kept and a portion is missing. The sample comprises approximately 19,000 clones, 75% to 90% of which are singletons, and about 4.6% rests with the top ten. Samples were taken several times over chemoradiotherapy. This sample stems from a study of chemoradiotherapy in HPV16-positive cancers. Whole-study findings and limits: Non-HPV-specific T cells did not expand in tumors during treatment, whereas candidate HPV-specific clones and E7-related motifs did. For HPV16-positive patients, expanding HPV-responsive T cells associated with longer recurrence-free survival.

CDR3 size: 16 residues. V dropped 4 bases and J dropped 7; count of bases not matched to a gene: 9. CDR1 is SGHDN and CDR2 is FVKESK in the germline V gene. Sequencing was performed on blood, taken from a patient who underwent chemoradiotherapy. This chain links TRBV14 with TRBJ2-1; 11 bases map to TRBD2. This TCR was sampled from a human donor with HPV-associated anogenital cancer. CDR3 amino acids: CASSLPGLAVGNEQFF. The CDR3 DNA sequence: TGTGCCAGCAGCCTTCCGGGACTAGCGGTTGGAAATGAGCAGTTCTTC.